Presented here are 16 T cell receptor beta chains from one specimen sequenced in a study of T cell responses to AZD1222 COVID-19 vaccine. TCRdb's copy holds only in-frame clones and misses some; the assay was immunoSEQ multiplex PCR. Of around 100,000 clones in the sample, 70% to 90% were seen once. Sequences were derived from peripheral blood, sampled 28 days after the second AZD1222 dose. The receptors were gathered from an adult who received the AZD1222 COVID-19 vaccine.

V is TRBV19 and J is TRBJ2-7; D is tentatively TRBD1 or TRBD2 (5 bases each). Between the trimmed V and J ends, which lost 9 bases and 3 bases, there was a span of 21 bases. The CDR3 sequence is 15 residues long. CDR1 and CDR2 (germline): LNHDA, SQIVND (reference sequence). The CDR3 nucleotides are TGTGCCAGCCGATCCCCCGGGACGGAACTCTACGAGCAGTACTTC. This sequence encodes CASRSPGTELYEQYF.

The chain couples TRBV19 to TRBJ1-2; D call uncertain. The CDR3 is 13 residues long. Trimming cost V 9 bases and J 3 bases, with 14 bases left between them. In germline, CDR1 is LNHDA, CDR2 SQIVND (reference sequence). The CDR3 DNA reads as TGTGCCAGCAGTTTGGACGGAGACTATGGCTACACCTTC. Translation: CASSLDGDYGYTF.

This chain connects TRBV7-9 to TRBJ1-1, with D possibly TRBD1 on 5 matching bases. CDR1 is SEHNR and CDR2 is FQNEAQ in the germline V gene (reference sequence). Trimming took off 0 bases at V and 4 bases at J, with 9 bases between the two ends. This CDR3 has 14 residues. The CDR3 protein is CASSLAGEGTEAFF. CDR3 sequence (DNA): TGTGCCAGCAGCTTAGCAGGGGAAGGCACTGAAGCTTTCTTT. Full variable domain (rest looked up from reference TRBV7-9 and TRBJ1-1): DTGVSQNPRHKITKRGQNVTFRCDPISEHNRLYWYRQTLGQGPEFLTYFQNEAQLEKSRLLSDRFSAERPKGSFSTLEIQRTEQGDSAMYLCASSLAGEGTEAFFGQGTRLTVV.

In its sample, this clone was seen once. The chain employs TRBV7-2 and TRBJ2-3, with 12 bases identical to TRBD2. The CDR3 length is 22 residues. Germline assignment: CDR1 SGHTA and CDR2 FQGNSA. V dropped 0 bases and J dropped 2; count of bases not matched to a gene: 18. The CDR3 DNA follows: TGTGCCAGCAGCTTAGCCACAACTCTAAGACTAGCGGGAGCACCCCACACAGATACGCAGTATTTT. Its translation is CASSLATTLRLAGAPHTDTQYF.

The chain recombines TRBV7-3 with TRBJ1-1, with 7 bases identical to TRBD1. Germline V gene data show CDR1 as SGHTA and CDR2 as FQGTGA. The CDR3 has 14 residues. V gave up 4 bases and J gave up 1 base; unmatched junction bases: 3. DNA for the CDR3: TGTGCCAGCAGCTCAGGGGGGGCGAACACTGAAGCTTTCTTT. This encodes CASSSGGANTEAFF.

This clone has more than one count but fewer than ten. The CDR3 reads CASSLGGFPDTQYF. The CDR3 DNA reads TGCGCCAGCAGCTTAGGGGGTTTTCCAGATACGCAGTATTTT. V and J are TRBV5-1 and TRBJ2-3; possibly TRBD1 for D (6 bases). CDR1 is SGHRS, CDR2 YFSETQ, per germline. V was pared by 2 bases and J by 4 bases, with 11 bases between. The CDR3 covers 14 residues.

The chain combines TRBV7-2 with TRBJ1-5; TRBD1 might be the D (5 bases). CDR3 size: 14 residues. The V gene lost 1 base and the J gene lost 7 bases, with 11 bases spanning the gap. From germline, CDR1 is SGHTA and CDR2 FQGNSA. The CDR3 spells CASSLGLGDQPQHF. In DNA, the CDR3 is TGTGCCAGCAGCTTAGGCTTAGGGGACCAGCCCCAGCATTTT.

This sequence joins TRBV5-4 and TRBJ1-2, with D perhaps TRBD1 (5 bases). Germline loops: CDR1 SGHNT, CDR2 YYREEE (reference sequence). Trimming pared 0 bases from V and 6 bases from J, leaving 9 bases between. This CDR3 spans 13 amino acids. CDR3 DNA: TGTGCCAGCAGCTTGGACGGGACCCATGGCTACACCTTC. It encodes CASSLDGTHGYTF.

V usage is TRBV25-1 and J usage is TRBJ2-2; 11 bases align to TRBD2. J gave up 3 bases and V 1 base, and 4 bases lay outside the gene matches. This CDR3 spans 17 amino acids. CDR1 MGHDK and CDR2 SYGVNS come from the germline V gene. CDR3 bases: TGTGCCAGCAGTGAATCCCCGGGACTAGCGGACACCGGGGAGCTGTTTTTT. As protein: CASSESPGLADTGELFF.

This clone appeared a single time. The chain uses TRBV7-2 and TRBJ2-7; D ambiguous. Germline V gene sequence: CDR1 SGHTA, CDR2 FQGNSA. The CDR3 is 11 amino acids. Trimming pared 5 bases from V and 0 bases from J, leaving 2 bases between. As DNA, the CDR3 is TGTGCCAGCAGCAACTCCTACGAGCAGTACTTC. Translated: CASSNSYEQYF.

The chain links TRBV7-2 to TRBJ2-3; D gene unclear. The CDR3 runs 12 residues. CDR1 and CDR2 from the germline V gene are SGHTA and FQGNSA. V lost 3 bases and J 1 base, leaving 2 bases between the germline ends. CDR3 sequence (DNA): TGTGCCAGCAGCTTGGGCACAGATACGCAGTATTTT. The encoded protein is CASSLGTDTQYF.

The CDR3 region is CASSANEQFF. CDR3 nucleotides: TGTGCCAGCAGCGCCAATGAGCAGTTCTTC. The rearrangement links TRBV7-9 to TRBJ2-1; D remains ambiguous. Germline-derived CDR1 and CDR2 are SEHNR and FQNEAQ (reference sequence). The V and J ends lost 5 bases and 6 bases respectively, with 2 bases between them. There are 10 residues in the CDR3.

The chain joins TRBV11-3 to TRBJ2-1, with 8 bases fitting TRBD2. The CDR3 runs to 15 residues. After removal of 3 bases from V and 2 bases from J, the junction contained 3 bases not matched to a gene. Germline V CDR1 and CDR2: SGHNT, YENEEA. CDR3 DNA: TGTGCCAGCAGCTTTACTAGCGGACCCTACAATGAGCAGTTCTTC. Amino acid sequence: CASSFTSGPYNEQFF.

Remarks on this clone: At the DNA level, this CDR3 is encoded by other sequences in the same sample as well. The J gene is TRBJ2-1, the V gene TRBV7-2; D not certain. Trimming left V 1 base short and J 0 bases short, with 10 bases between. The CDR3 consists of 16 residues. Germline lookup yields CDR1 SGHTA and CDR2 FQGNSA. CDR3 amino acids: CASSLVGGSSYNEQFF. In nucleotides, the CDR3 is TGTGCCAGCAGCTTAGTGGGCGGAAGCTCCTACAATGAGCAGTTCTTC.

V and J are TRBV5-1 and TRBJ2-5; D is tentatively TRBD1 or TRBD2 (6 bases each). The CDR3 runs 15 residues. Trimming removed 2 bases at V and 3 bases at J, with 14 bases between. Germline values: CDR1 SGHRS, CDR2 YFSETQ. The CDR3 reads CASSLQGGKEETQYF. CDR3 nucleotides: TGCGCCAGCAGCTTACAGGGAGGAAAGGAAGAGACCCAGTACTTC.

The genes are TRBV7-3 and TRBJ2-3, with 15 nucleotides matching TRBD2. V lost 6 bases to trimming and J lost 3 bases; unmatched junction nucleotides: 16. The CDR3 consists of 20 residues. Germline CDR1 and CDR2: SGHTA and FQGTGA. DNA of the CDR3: TGTGCCAGCAGTTTCGGGACTAGCGGGAGGACCGTAGACCCTACAGATACGCAGTATTTT. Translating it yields CASSFGTSGRTVDPTDTQYF.